Here is one T cell receptor (beta chain) with its context. The method was immunoSEQ multiplex PCR; TCRdb's version includes in-frame clones alone and lacks a portion of them. The sample has around 130,000 clones, about 94% seen once. Trimming removed 3 bases from V and 1 base from J, with 19 bases in between. The CDR3 is made up of 17 amino acids. CDR1 is SGHRS and CDR2 is YFSETQ in the germline V gene. The entry originates in a study of T cell responses to AZD1222 COVID-19 vaccine. The TCR sequence derives from an adult in good health. The J gene is TRBJ1-1, the V gene TRBV5-1, with D maybe TRBD1 (6 bases). Sequencing used peripheral blood, obtained on day 0 of AZD1222 vaccination. CDR3 in amino acids: CASSYRGAGARNTEAFF. The CDR3 DNA is TGCGCCAGCAGCTACCGTGGGGCAGGGGCCAGGAACACTGAAGCTTTCTTT.